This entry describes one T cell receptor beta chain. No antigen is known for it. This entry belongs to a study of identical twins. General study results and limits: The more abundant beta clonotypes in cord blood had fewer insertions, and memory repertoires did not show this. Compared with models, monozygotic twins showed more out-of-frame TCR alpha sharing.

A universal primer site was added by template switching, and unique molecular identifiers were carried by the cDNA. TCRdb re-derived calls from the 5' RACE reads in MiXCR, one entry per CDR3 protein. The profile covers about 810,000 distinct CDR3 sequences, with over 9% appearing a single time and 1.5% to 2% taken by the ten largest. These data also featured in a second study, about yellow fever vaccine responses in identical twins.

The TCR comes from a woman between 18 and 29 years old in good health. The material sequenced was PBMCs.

This CDR3 reads CASSLETGGYEQYF. The DNA of the CDR3 is TGCGCCAGCAGCTTGGAGACAGGGGGCTACGAGCAGTACTTC. The chain links TRBV5-1 to TRBJ2-7, with 9 bases that match TRBD1. The CDR3 runs to 14 residues. Germline V CDR1 and CDR2: SGHRS, YFSETQ. The J segment lost 3 bases and the V segment lost 0 bases, leaving 1 base of the junction unmatched.